The 14 T cell receptor beta chains presented below share a single source sample, sequenced in a study of CD8+ T cells in alopecia areata. cDNA prepared by RNA extraction and subsequent reverse transcription served as the template for sequencing. Sequencing was performed with immunoSEQ multiplex PCR; in TCRdb, only in-frame clones are kept and a portion is missing. The sample contains about 130,000 clones, almost 50% of which appear only once. The specimen comprised CD8+ T cells sorted from blood, sampled at week 0. The receptors were sampled from a human donor with alopecia areata.

The chain uses TRBV30 and TRBJ1-1; possibly TRBD1 for D (6 bases). The germline V and J ends were trimmed by 1 base and 2 bases, with 14 bases remaining between them. This CDR3 region has 15 residues. Per the germline V gene, CDR1 is GTSNPN and CDR2 is SVGIG (reference sequence). CDR3 nucleotides: TGTGCCTGGAGTGGGGACACCCACTACAACACTGAAGCTTTCTTT. Translated: CAWSGDTHYNTEAFF.

The V and J genes are TRBV14 and TRBJ1-2, with D unresolved. The germline CDR1 and CDR2 sequences are SGHDN and FVKESK. The CDR3 totals 15 residues. The ends were cut back, 4 bases at V and 4 bases at J, with 16 bases in the middle. CDR3 sequence (DNA): TGTGCCAGCAGCCCGCATGGTCAAGAGATCTATGGCTACACCTTC. It specifies CASSPHGQEIYGYTF.

The chain couples TRBV5-6 to TRBJ1-5, with unresolved D. This CDR3 spans 13 amino acids. Trimming stripped 0 bases from V and 4 bases from J, with 5 bases between. CDR1 and CDR2 from the germline V gene are SGHDT and YYEEEE. CDR3 residues: CASSLEQNQPQHF. The CDR3 DNA reads TGTGCCAGCAGCTTGGAACAGAATCAGCCCCAGCATTTT.

This clone was counted many times. V usage is TRBV9 and J usage is TRBJ2-2; 9 nucleotides match TRBD1. Germline V lookup: CDR1 SGDLS, CDR2 YYNGEE. With V trimmed by 4 bases and J by 7 bases, 5 bases remained unmatched. CDR3 length equals 14 residues. This CDR3 reads CASSPWTGDGELFF. DNA for the CDR3: TGTGCCAGCAGCCCCTGGACAGGGGACGGGGAGCTGTTTTTT.

The chain is built from TRBV5-1 and TRBJ1-1, with TRBD1 matching over 10 bases. Trimming took 3 bases from V and 5 from J; bases not matched to a gene: 4. CDR1 SGHRS and CDR2 YFSETQ come from the germline V gene. The CDR3 runs 14 residues. CDR3 protein: CASSSGTGETEAFF. In nucleotides, the CDR3 is TGCGCCAGCAGCTCCGGGACAGGGGAGACTGAAGCTTTCTTT.

This clone was picked up a small number of times. V gene TRBV5-6 combines with J gene TRBJ1-2, with D hard to call. The germline CDR1 and CDR2 sequences are SGHDT and YYEEEE. The CDR3 length is 10 residues. V was shortened by 4 bases and J by 4 bases, with 2 bases between the two germline ends. The CDR3 spells CASSGYGYTF. In DNA form, the CDR3 reads TGTGCCAGCAGCGGCTATGGCTACACCTTC.

This rearrangement joins TRBV30 to TRBJ2-1, with TRBD1 matching 7 bases. This CDR3 is 13 amino acids long. Germline values: CDR1 GTSNPN, CDR2 SVGIG (reference sequence). V dropped 6 bases and J dropped 2; count of bases not matched to a gene: 4. This CDR3 is CACLTGTYNEQFF. CDR3 DNA sequence: TGTGCCTGCCTGACAGGGACCTACAATGAGCAGTTCTTC.

The chain employs TRBV9 and TRBJ1-1, with D unclear. The CDR3 consists of 13 residues. Trimming removed 4 bases at V and 3 bases at J, with 10 bases between. Germline V lookup: CDR1 SGDLS, CDR2 YYNGEE. The CDR3 region is CASSFREYTEAFF. As DNA, the CDR3 is TGTGCCAGCAGCTTTAGGGAGTACACTGAAGCTTTCTTT.

The V and J genes are TRBV9 and TRBJ1-1; weak D call: TRBD1 (6 bases). Germline loops: CDR1 SGDLS, CDR2 YYNGEE. The V end lost 3 bases, the J end lost 1 base, and 16 bases lay between the germline ends. The CDR3 runs to 16 residues. CDR3 DNA: TGTGCCAGCAGCGCCCATGGGGACATCCCGAACACTGAAGCTTTCTTT. This translates into CASSAHGDIPNTEAFF.

The V and J genes are TRBV30 and TRBJ2-7; D gene uncertain. The CDR3 covers 14 residues. Germline CDR1 is GTSNPN and CDR2 is SVGIG (reference sequence). V lost 1 base, J lost 6 bases, and 16 bases lay in between. The DNA for the CDR3 is TGTGCCTGGAGTGCAGGCCACGGAGTTTCCGAGCAGTACTTC. Residues: CAWSAGHGVSEQYF.

The rearrangement links TRBV29-1 to TRBJ2-7; tentative D call: TRBD1 (5 bases). Germline V gene sequence: CDR1 SQVTM, CDR2 ANQGSEA. CDR3 length: 11 residues. The V end was cut by 3 bases, the J end by 7 bases, with 10 bases between. The CDR3 coding sequence is TGCAGCGTTGACAGGGTTGGAGAGCAGTACTTC. It is translated as CSVDRVGEQYF.

This clone has just a few counts. This specimen includes other DNA sequences encoding the same CDR3. The gene calls are TRBV9 and TRBJ1-1; D gene unclear. The CDR3 extends over 13 amino acids. V was clipped by 0 bases and J by 2 bases, with 5 bases between them. Germline-derived CDR1 and CDR2 are SGDLS and YYNGEE. CDR3 sequence: CASSVGANTEAFF. CDR3 DNA: TGTGCCAGCAGCGTAGGAGCCAACACTGAAGCTTTCTTT.

In this sample, this clone turned up a few times. The chain has TRBV29-1 and TRBJ1-1, with D hard to call. CDR1 SQVTM and CDR2 ANQGSEA come from the germline V gene. The CDR3 loop spans 15 amino acids. V was shortened by 3 bases and J by 1 base, with 15 bases between the two germline ends. The DNA for the CDR3 is TGCAGCGTTGAGGACGGGGATAATCGGAACACTGAAGCTTTCTTT. Translation: CSVEDGDNRNTEAFF.

This clone occurred a few times. The rearrangement links TRBV5-6 to TRBJ2-1; a weak D match, TRBD1 (5 bases). Looked up from germline, CDR1 is SGHDT and CDR2 is YYEEEE. This CDR3 has 12 amino acids. With 4 bases removed from V and 8 bases from J, the gap between germline ends came to 10 bases. The CDR3 DNA sequence: TGTGCCAGCAGCAAAGGGGTTCATGAGCAGTTCTTC. Translating gives CASSKGVHEQFF.